This T cell receptor (beta chain) was observed in a study of circulating and synovial CD4+ cells in juvenile arthritis. Points on this clone: The antigen is unknown.

CDR1 is MDHEN and CDR2 is SYDVKM in the germline V gene. This CDR3 spans 12 amino acids. Using immunoSEQ multiplex PCR, the repertoire was profiled, and TCRdb retains in-frame clones only, with some absent. The sample lists tens of thousands of clones; nearly 95% were seen once. The study's findings and limits: Bulk blood CD4 repertoires were more diverse than these. Compared with bulk blood, circulating pathogenic-like lymphocytes shared substantially more CDR3 sequences with synovial T cells.

The sample was CD4+ T cells from blood. The chain has TRBV28 and TRBJ2-5, with 7 bases aligning to TRBD2. This sequence was found in a human donor with juvenile idiopathic arthritis. CDR3 protein: CATRRGSKTQYF. CDR3 coding DNA: TGTGCTACGAGGCGGGGGTCAAAGACCCAGTACTTC.